There are many counts of the clone carrying this TCR beta chain. Its ends do not fully match the called genes, so a read error is possible. These data are taken from a study of patients with pleural tuberculosis. This CDR3 has 16 amino acids. Germline V gene sequence: CDR1 DFQATT, CDR2 SNEGSKA (reference sequence). Via MiXCR, TCRdb re-called the reads, giving one row per CDR3 protein. The data show about 29,000 distinct CDR3 sequences, about 18% seen once. This sequence was found in a human donor with pleural tuberculosis. This chain joins TRBV20-1 and TRBJ2-2; 9 nucleotides align to TRBD2. Material for sequencing was peripheral blood. The CDR3 sequence is CSARVWAGGNAGELFF. In nucleotides, the CDR3 is TGCAGTGCTAGGGTCTGGGCGGGAGGGAACGCCGGGGAGCTGTTTTTT.